The 32 T cell receptor beta chains given below trace back to one sample, sequenced in a study of T-cell reconstitution after alpha-beta-depleted transplantation in children. A TCRbeta library incorporating unique molecular identifiers was prepared. Via MiXCR, TCRdb re-called the PCR reads, giving one row per CDR3 protein. Here the sample spans about 540,000 distinct CDR3 sequences, around 18% being singletons. This specimen was PBMCs from the stem cell graft donor, taken from the stem cell graft. These receptors all come from a human donor who donated a stem cell graft to a child with acute lymphoblastic leukemia.

The chain is built from TRBV20-1 and TRBJ1-1; D possibly corresponds to TRBD1 (6 bases). CDR1 and CDR2 (germline): DFQATT, SNEGSKA (reference sequence). The ends were cut back, 0 bases at V and 3 bases at J, with 14 bases in the middle. This CDR3 comprises 15 residues. CDR3 loop: CSARDWIQGYTEAFF. The CDR3 region has the DNA TGCAGTGCTAGAGATTGGATCCAGGGGTACACTGAAGCTTTCTTT.

This clonotype was seen a handful of times. The gene calls are TRBV27 and TRBJ2-1, with a possible D match to TRBD1 (5 bases). The V gene lost 8 bases and the J gene lost 6 bases, with 14 bases spanning the gap. CDR1 is MNHEY, CDR2 SMNVEV, per germline (reference sequence). The CDR3 has 13 residues. The CDR3 DNA sequence: TGTGCCAGCGGCCTCGGAACAGGCAATGAGCAGTTCTTC. Its translation is CASGLGTGNEQFF.

This clonotype was observed many times. This chain uses TRBV29-1 with TRBJ2-3; D remains unclear. V was trimmed by 7 bases and J by 0 bases, leaving 14 bases between them. The CDR3 runs 14 residues. CDR1 is SQVTM, CDR2 ANQGSEA, per germline. Written as DNA, the CDR3 is TGCAGCGCTTACAGACCCTCTAGCACAGATACGCAGTATTTT. The encoded protein is CSAYRPSSTDTQYF.

This clonotype came up many times. The chain has TRBV6-4 and TRBJ2-2; 12 bases are a match to TRBD2. Trimming took 5 bases from V and 6 from J; bases not matched to a gene: 4. This CDR3 region has 15 residues. The germline gives CDR1 MRHNA, CDR2 SNTAGT. CDR3 DNA sequence: TGTGCCAGCAGTCCGACTAGCGGGAGCGCCGGGGAGCTGTTTTTT. It specifies CASSPTSGSAGELFF.

This clonotype was counted between two and nine times. V is TRBV20-1 and J is TRBJ1-5, with 9 bases identical to TRBD1. The CDR3 runs 16 residues. V was pared by 7 bases and J by 9 bases, with 19 bases of the junction left unmatched. CDR1 DFQATT and CDR2 SNEGSKA come from the germline V gene (reference sequence). The chain's CDR3 is CSVTAQTGQGTRPQHF. The CDR3 DNA follows: TGCAGTGTCACGGCCCAAACGGGACAGGGAACGAGGCCCCAGCATTTT.

The genes are TRBV7-9 and TRBJ2-1, with D hard to call. From germline, CDR1 is SEHNR and CDR2 FQNEAQ (reference sequence). The CDR3 is 12 residues long. V shed 5 bases and J shed 6 bases, with 8 bases lying between them. DNA for the CDR3: TGTGCCAGCAGCCCAATGAGCAATGAGCAGTTCTTC. This translates into CASSPMSNEQFF.

This clonotype was seen a handful of times. The chain joins TRBV6-5 to TRBJ2-7; TRBD1 matches at 9 bases. CDR3 length: 16 residues. V was pared by 0 bases and J by 5 bases, with 8 bases of the junction left unmatched. The germline CDR1 and CDR2 sequences are MNHEY and SVGAGI. Written as DNA, the CDR3 is TGTGCCAGCAGTTACTCGAGTGGACAGGGGATCCACGAGCAGTACTTC. Translation: CASSYSSGQGIHEQYF.

V and J are TRBV5-1 and TRBJ1-6, with 10 bases identical to TRBD1. The V segment lost 5 bases and the J segment 7 bases; nucleotides outside the gene matches: 9. CDR3 size: 16 residues. In germline, CDR1 is SGHRS, CDR2 YFSETQ. CDR3 DNA: TGCGCCAGCAGTAATTCGGGGACAGGGGTGAATTCACCCCTCCACTTT. Translating it yields CASSNSGTGVNSPLHF.

This clonotype has just a few counts. This rearrangement joins TRBV27 to TRBJ2-5; TRBD1 might be the D (5 bases). Germline-derived CDR1 and CDR2 are MNHEY and SMNVEV (reference sequence). This CDR3 is 16 amino acids long. V dropped 0 bases and J dropped 0 bases, with 11 bases sitting between them. The CDR3 sequence is CASSLSSRVDQETQYF. In nucleotides, the CDR3 is TGTGCCAGCAGTTTATCGAGCAGGGTTGACCAAGAGACCCAGTACTTC.

About this clonotype itself: Relative to the germline gene, one junction end is altered; a read error may explain this. The rearrangement uses TRBV2 and TRBJ2-2; 11 bases match TRBD1. The germline V gene has CDR1 SNHLY and CDR2 FYNNEI. The CDR3 has 15 residues. The CDR3 loop is CASSGQGANTGEQFF. The CDR3 DNA reads as TGTGCCAGCAGCGGACAGGGGGCGAACACCGGGGAGCAGTTTTTT.

This clonotype appeared a few times. The rearrangement joins TRBV6-1 to TRBJ1-1, with D unclear. CDR3 size: 16 residues. CDR1 and CDR2 (germline): MNHNS, SASEGT. V dropped 7 bases and J dropped 3 bases, with 21 bases sitting between them. The CDR3 sequence: CASMAYGVRVDTEAFF. The CDR3 DNA follows: TGTGCCAGCATGGCGTATGGAGTAAGAGTAGACACTGAAGCTTTCTTT.

The genes are TRBV20-1 and TRBJ2-1; 7 bases map to TRBD2. Trimming at V came to 0 bases and at J to 2 bases, leaving 13 bases not matched to a gene. The germline V gene has CDR1 DFQATT and CDR2 SNEGSKA (reference sequence). The CDR3 is 18 amino acids. The CDR3: CSAREPPYEAGAYNEQFF. DNA for the CDR3: TGCAGTGCTAGAGAGCCCCCTTATGAGGCGGGAGCCTACAATGAGCAGTTCTTC.

This clonotype was observed a handful of times. The V gene is TRBV5-1, the J gene TRBJ2-7, with D possibly being TRBD2 (6 bases). This CDR3 has 15 residues. With 0 bases removed from V and 3 bases from J, the gap between germline ends came to 13 bases. CDR1 SGHRS and CDR2 YFSETQ come from the germline V gene. The CDR3: CASSLEEGLIYEQYF. The DNA for the CDR3 is TGCGCCAGCAGCTTGGAGGAGGGACTTATCTACGAGCAGTACTTC.

This clonotype showed up just a few times. The chain combines TRBV5-1 with TRBJ2-1; 8 nucleotides align to TRBD2. Per the germline V gene, CDR1 is SGHRS and CDR2 is YFSETQ. J gave up 6 bases and V 5 bases, and 7 bases lay outside the gene matches. The CDR3 has 14 residues. The CDR3 loop reads CASRSGSRSNEQFF. As DNA, the CDR3 is TGCGCCAGCAGGAGCGGGAGTCGGAGCAATGAGCAGTTCTTC. Looking up the rest from reference TRBV5-1 and TRBJ2-1 gives the full variable domain: KAGVTQTPRYLIKTRGQQVTLSCSPISGHRSVSWYQQTPGQGLQFLFEYFSETQRNKGNFPGRFSGRQFSNSRSEMNVSTLELGDSALYLCASRSGSRSNEQFFGPGTRLTVL.

There are a few counts of this clonotype. V and J are TRBV30 and TRBJ2-1; 13 bases match TRBD2. V trimming: 5 bases; J trimming: 6 bases; junction bases outside the gene matches: 4. Germline assignment: CDR1 GTSNPN and CDR2 SVGIG (reference sequence). The CDR3 length is 14 residues. CDR3: CAWVGLAGANEQFF. Here the CDR3 DNA reads TGTGCCTGGGTTGGACTAGCGGGAGCCAATGAGCAGTTCTTC. Looking up the rest from reference TRBV30 and TRBJ2-1 gives the full variable domain: SQTIHQWPATLVQPVGSPLSLECTVEGTSNPNLYWYRQAAGRGLQLLFYSVGIGQISSEVPQNLSASRPQDRQFILSSKKLLLSDSGFYLCAWVGLAGANEQFFGPGTRLTVL.

This clonotype was recorded a few times. The V call is TRBV5-1, the J call TRBJ2-5; D remains ambiguous. Germline loops: CDR1 SGHRS, CDR2 YFSETQ. The CDR3 contains 11 residues. Trimming stripped 5 bases from V and 2 bases from J, with 4 bases between. The CDR3 protein is CASRQQETQYF. The CDR3 DNA reads TGCGCCAGCAGACAACAAGAGACCCAGTACTTC.

CDR3 DNA: TGCAGCGTTCGGACAGGGGGCACTGAAGCTTTCTTT. This gives the protein CSVRTGGTEAFF. This chain joins TRBV29-1 and TRBJ1-1, with 10 bases matching TRBD1. Germline V gene data show CDR1 as SQVTM and CDR2 as ANQGSEA. J was trimmed by 4 bases and V by 5 bases; bases with no gene match: 1. The CDR3 sequence is 12 residues long.

This clonotype was found many times. The V call is TRBV5-1, the J call TRBJ1-4; D uncertain. This CDR3 has 14 residues. Trimming left V 0 bases short and J 3 bases short, with 6 bases between. The germline gives CDR1 SGHRS, CDR2 YFSETQ. CDR3 DNA sequence: TGCGCCAGCAGCTTGGGCGGTTCTAATGAAAAACTGTTTTTT. This translates into CASSLGGSNEKLFF.

This chain uses TRBV4-1 with TRBJ1-1, with D tentatively TRBD1 (6 bases). The CDR3 extends over 18 amino acids. Germline V gene data show CDR1 as MGHRA and CDR2 as YSYEKL. The V end was cut by 2 bases, the J end by 1 base, with 20 bases between. The CDR3 bases are TGCGCCAGCAGCCAAATTGTGGCTAGATCGACAGGGAACACTGAAGCTTTCTTT. This gives the protein CASSQIVARSTGNTEAFF.

This clonotype came up a few times. J is TRBJ1-2 and V is TRBV29-1, with 8 bases matching TRBD1. The CDR3 is 16 amino acids. V trimming: 1 base; J trimming: 4 bases; junction bases outside the gene matches: 11. CDR1 and CDR2 from the germline V gene are SQVTM and ANQGSEA. The CDR3 DNA sequence: TGCAGCGTTGAAGCCCCGGGACAGGTGATGGTCTATGGCTACACCTTC. Protein sequence: CSVEAPGQVMVYGYTF.

The chain links TRBV9 to TRBJ2-1; 8 bases agree with TRBD2. Trimming took 3 bases from V and 7 from J; bases not matched to a gene: 12. This CDR3 is built from 16 residues. Germline CDR1 reads SGDLS; CDR2 reads YYNGEE. In DNA, the CDR3 is TGTGCCAGCAGCGCCCAAAGCGGGAGAAAGGTAAATGAGCAGTTCTTC. Translated: CASSAQSGRKVNEQFF.

This clonotype was detected a few times. The rearrangement joins TRBV20-1 to TRBJ1-1, with 8 nucleotides matching TRBD1. V trimming: 6 bases; J trimming: 3 bases; junction bases outside the gene matches: 12. CDR3 length equals 15 residues. Looked up from germline, CDR1 is DFQATT and CDR2 is SNEGSKA (reference sequence). CDR3 residues: CSASKGDRGDTEAFF. As DNA, the CDR3 is TGCAGTGCCAGTAAAGGTGACAGGGGTGACACTGAAGCTTTCTTT.

The chain recombines TRBV9 with TRBJ2-1; 13 nucleotides agree with TRBD2. V was pared by 6 bases and J by 1 base, with 4 bases of the junction left unmatched. This CDR3 has 16 amino acids. CDR1 is SGDLS and CDR2 is YYNGEE in the germline V gene. Written as DNA, the CDR3 is TGTGCCAGCACCCCGACTAGCGGGAGGTCCTACAATGAGCAGTTCTTC. Protein sequence: CASTPTSGRSYNEQFF.

This clonotype has a handful of counts. J is TRBJ1-5 and V is TRBV4-1; D remains unclear. CDR1 and CDR2 (germline): MGHRA, YSYEKL. Trimming took off 7 bases at V and 4 bases at J, with 14 bases between the two ends. The CDR3 sequence is 14 residues long. The CDR3 DNA follows: TGCGCCAGCAACCCACGCGGGTCGAATCAGCCCCAGCATTTT. This sequence encodes CASNPRGSNQPQHF.

This clonotype was counted between two and nine times. The J gene is TRBJ1-2, the V gene TRBV27, with 11 bases matching TRBD1. CDR3 size: 15 residues. V was pared by 2 bases and J by 2 bases, with 1 base of the junction left unmatched. Germline V CDR1 and CDR2: MNHEY, SMNVEV (reference sequence). The CDR3 region is CASSLGTGGNYGYTF. CDR3 coding DNA: TGTGCCAGCAGTTTAGGGACAGGGGGGAACTATGGCTACACCTTC.

This chain connects TRBV4-1 to TRBJ1-1, with D possibly matching TRBD1 (5 bases). Trimming stripped 0 bases from V and 2 bases from J, with 10 bases between. Germline CDR1 and CDR2: MGHRA and YSYEKL. CDR3 size: 15 residues. CDR3 in amino acids: CASSQDRGINTEAFF. CDR3 bases: TGCGCCAGCAGCCAAGACCGGGGGATTAACACTGAAGCTTTCTTT.

CDR3 in DNA: TGTGCCAGCAGCGACGGGACGCCTCTAGAAAAACTGTTTTTT. This encodes CASSDGTPLEKLFF. J is TRBJ1-4 and V is TRBV9; TRBD1 might be the D (5 bases). Trimming pared 3 bases from V and 8 bases from J, leaving 14 bases between. The CDR3 consists of 14 residues. Germline CDR1 is SGDLS and CDR2 is YYNGEE.

The chain joins TRBV14 to TRBJ1-1; the D is unclear. The length of the CDR3 is 15 residues. CDR1 is SGHDN and CDR2 is FVKESK in the germline V gene. The V gene lost 3 bases and the J gene lost 0 bases, with 11 bases spanning the gap. The CDR3 is CASSHTRAMNTEAFF. DNA for the CDR3: TGTGCCAGCAGCCATACGCGCGCCATGAACACTGAAGCTTTCTTT.

The chain employs TRBV5-1 and TRBJ2-6, with D possibly being TRBD2 (6 bases). Germline V gene lookup returns CDR1 SGHRS and CDR2 YFSETQ. The CDR3 loop spans 17 amino acids. Trimming pared 6 bases from V and 2 bases from J, leaving 18 bases between. The DNA of the CDR3 is TGCGCCAGCACCGGGACTGAGATGGGCCCTGGGGCCAACGTCCTGACTTTC. Amino acids: CASTGTEMGPGANVLTF.

This clonotype has just one count. The J gene is TRBJ1-2, the V gene TRBV6-2 or TRBV6-3, with a weak D call TRBD1 (5 bases). Germline assignment: CDR1 MNHEY and CDR2 SVGEGT. The CDR3 loop spans 12 amino acids. V shed 8 bases and J shed 2 bases, with 9 bases lying between them. DNA of the CDR3: TGTGCCAGCTTGGGACTAAACTATGGCTACACCTTC. It encodes CASLGLNYGYTF.

The V call is TRBV11-2, the J call TRBJ2-1, with 15 bases aligning to TRBD2. Germline assignment: CDR1 SGHAT and CDR2 FQNNGV. V was pared by 5 bases and J by 4 bases, with 12 bases of the junction left unmatched. CDR3 length: 19 amino acids. DNA of the CDR3: TGTGCCAGCAGCCCGCCTAGACCGGGACTAGCGGGAGGTTACAATGAGCAGTTCTTC. Translated: CASSPPRPGLAGGYNEQFF.

As for this clonotype: An end of the junction differs from the germline gene, which may be a read error. This chain links TRBV5-1 with TRBJ2-5; the match to TRBD2 covers 7 bases. This CDR3 spans 15 amino acids. From germline, CDR1 is SGHRS and CDR2 YFSETQ. The CDR3 DNA reads TGCGCCAGCAGCTTTAGTGGCGGGAGCCAGGAGACCCAGAACTTC. As protein: CASSFSGGSQETQNF.